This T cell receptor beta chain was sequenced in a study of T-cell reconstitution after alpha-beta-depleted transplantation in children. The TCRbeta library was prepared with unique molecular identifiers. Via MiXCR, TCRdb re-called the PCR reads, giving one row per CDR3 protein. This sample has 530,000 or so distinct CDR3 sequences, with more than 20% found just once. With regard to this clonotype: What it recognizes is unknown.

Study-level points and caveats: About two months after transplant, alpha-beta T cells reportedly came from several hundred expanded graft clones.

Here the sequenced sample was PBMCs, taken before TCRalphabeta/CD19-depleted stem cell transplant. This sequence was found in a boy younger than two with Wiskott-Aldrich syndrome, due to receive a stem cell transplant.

In DNA form, the CDR3 reads TGTGCCAGCAGCCCGGGACGGCCGAACACCGGGGAGCTGTTTTTT. This encodes CASSPGRPNTGELFF. This chain links TRBV5-4 with TRBJ2-2, with D perhaps TRBD1 or TRBD2 (5 bases each). V lost 4 bases and J 0 bases, leaving 10 bases between the germline ends. This CDR3 contains 15 residues. In germline, CDR1 is SGHNT, CDR2 YYREEE (reference sequence).